This T cell receptor beta chain was recorded in a study of T cell changes during pregnancy in multiple sclerosis. This CDR3 is 16 amino acids long. CDR1 is MNHNS and CDR2 is SASEGT in the germline V gene. Trimming took 3 bases from V and 8 from J, leaving 20 bases between them. The table came from immunoSEQ multiplex PCR; TCRdb's copy has only in-frame clones and leaves some out. This sample carries fewer than 85,000 clones, 92% of them seen once, and the ten largest clones take around 1.6%. This clonotype was sampled from a female donor in good health, enrolled as a control in a pregnancy study. The sample consisted of peripheral blood, taken in the first trimester of pregnancy. The V call is TRBV6-1, the J call TRBJ2-1; a weak D match, TRBD2 (7 bases). The CDR3 loop reads CASSDRVRGAGDEQFF. In nucleotides, the CDR3 is TGTGCCAGCAGTGATCGTGTTCGGGGGGCCGGGGATGAGCAGTTCTTC.